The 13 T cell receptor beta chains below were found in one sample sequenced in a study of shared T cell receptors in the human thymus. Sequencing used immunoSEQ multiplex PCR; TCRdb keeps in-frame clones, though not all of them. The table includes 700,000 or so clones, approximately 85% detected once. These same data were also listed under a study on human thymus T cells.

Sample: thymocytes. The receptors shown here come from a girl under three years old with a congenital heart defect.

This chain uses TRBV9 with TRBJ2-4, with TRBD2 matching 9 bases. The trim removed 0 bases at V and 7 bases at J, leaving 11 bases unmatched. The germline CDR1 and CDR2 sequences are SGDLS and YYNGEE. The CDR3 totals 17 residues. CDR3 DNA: TGTGCCAGCAGCGTAGTAGGGGGCGGGGGGGGTGATAACATTCAGTACTTC. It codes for CASSVVGGGGGDNIQYF.

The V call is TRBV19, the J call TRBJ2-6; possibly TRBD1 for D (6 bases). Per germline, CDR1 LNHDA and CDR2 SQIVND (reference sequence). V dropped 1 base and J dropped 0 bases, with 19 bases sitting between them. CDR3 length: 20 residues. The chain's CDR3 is CASSIVLGRQASSGANVLTF. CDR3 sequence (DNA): TGTGCCAGTAGTATAGTCTTAGGGCGACAGGCCAGCTCTGGGGCCAACGTCCTGACTTTC.

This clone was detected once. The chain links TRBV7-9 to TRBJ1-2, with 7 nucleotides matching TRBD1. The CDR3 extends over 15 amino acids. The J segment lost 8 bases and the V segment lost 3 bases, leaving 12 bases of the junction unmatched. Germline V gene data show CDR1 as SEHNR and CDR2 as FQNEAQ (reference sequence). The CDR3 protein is CASSLLTGRSRGYTF. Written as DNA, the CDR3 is TGTGCCAGCAGCTTGTTGACAGGGAGATCTAGAGGCTACACCTTC.

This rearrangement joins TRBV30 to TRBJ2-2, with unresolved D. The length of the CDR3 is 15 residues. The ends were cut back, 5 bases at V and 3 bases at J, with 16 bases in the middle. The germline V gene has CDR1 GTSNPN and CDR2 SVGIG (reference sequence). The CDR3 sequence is CAWRIENRYTGELFF. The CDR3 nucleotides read TGTGCCTGGCGAATTGAAAACAGATACACCGGGGAGCTGTTTTTT.

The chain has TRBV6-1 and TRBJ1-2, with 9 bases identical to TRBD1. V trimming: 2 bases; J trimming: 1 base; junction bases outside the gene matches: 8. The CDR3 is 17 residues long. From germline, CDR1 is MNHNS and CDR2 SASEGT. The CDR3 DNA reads TGTGCCAGCAGTGAAAACCTACGGGACAGGGTTAACTATGGCTACACCTTC. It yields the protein CASSENLRDRVNYGYTF.

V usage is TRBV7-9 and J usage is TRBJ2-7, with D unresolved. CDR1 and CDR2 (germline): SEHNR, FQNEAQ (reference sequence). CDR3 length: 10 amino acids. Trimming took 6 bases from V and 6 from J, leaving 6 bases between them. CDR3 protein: CASRSFEQYF. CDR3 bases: TGTGCCAGCAGATCATTCGAGCAGTACTTC.

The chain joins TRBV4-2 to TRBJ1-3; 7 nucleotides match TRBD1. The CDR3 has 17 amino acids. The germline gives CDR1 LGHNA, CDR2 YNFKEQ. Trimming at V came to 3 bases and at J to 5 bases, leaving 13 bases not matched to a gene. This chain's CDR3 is CASSHTPRRTGRNTIYF. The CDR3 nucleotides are TGTGCCAGCAGCCATACCCCCCGGAGGACAGGTAGAAACACCATATATTTT.

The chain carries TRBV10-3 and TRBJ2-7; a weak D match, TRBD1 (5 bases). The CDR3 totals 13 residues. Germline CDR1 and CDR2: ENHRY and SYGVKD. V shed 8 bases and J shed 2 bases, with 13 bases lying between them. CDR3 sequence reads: CAIGAGPPYEQYF. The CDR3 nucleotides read TGTGCCATCGGGGCCGGGCCCCCCTACGAGCAGTACTTC.

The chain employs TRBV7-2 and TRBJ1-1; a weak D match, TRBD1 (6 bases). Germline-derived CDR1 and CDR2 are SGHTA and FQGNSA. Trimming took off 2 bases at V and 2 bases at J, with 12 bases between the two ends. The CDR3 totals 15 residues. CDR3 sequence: CASSLITRGNTEAFF. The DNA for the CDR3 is TGTGCCAGCAGCTTAATAACCAGGGGAAACACTGAAGCTTTCTTT.

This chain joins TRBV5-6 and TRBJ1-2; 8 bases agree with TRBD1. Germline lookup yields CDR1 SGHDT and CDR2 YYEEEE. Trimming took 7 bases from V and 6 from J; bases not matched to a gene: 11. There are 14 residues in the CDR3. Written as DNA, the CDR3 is TGTGCCAGCCGGAGGGACAGGCTGGATAATGGCTACACCTTC. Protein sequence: CASRRDRLDNGYTF.

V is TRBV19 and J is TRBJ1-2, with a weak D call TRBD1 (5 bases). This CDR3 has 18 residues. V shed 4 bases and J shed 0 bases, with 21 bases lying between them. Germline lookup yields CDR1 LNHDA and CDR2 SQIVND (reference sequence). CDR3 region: CASSKAGRGGLPNYGYTF. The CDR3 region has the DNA TGTGCCAGTAGTAAAGCAGGGAGGGGCGGGCTGCCTAACTATGGCTACACCTTC. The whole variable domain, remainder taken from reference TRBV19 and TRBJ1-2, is DGGITQSPKYLFRKEGQNVTLSCEQNLNHDAMYWYRQDPGQGLRLIYYSQIVNDFQKGDIAEGYSVSREKKESFPLTVTSAQKNPTAFYLCASSKAGRGGLPNYGYTFGSGTRLTVV.

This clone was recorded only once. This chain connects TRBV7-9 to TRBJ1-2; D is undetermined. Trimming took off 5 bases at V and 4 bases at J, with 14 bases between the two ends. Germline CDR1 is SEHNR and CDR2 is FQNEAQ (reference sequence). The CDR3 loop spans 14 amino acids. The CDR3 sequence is CASSPNHLSYGYTF. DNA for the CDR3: TGTGCCAGCAGCCCTAATCATCTATCCTATGGCTACACCTTC.

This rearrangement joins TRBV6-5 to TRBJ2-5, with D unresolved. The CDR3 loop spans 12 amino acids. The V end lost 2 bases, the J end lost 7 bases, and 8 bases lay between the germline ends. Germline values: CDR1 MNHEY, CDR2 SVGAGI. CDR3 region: CASSYPTGTQYF. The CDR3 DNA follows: TGTGCCAGCAGTTACCCTACGGGGACCCAGTACTTC.